The 23 T cell receptor beta chains given below trace back to one sample, sequenced in a study of OX40 agonist ivuxolimab in advanced cancers. Assay: immunoSEQ multiplex PCR; the TCRdb copy retains only in-frame clones and omits some. The repertoire holds tens of thousands of clones, over 75% seen once, with approximately 0.68% in the top ten. Material: CD4+ or CD8+ T cells sorted from blood, obtained in a trial of the OX40 agonist ivuxolimab. Receptors were obtained from an adult with an advanced solid tumor such as melanoma, head and neck, liver or kidney cancer.

This clone has just one count. In DNA form, the CDR3 reads TGTGCCAGCAGTGGTGGGACAGCTTACGAGCAGTACTTC. It is translated as CASSGGTAYEQYF. The chain uses TRBV9 and TRBJ2-7; 7 bases align to TRBD1. Trimming at V came to 5 bases and at J to 4 bases, leaving 6 bases not matched to a gene. The length of the CDR3 is 13 residues. Looked up from germline, CDR1 is SGDLS and CDR2 is YYNGEE.

J is TRBJ2-3 and V is TRBV4-2; 9 bases match TRBD2. CDR1 and CDR2 from the germline V gene are LGHNA and YNFKEQ. The CDR3 sequence is 14 residues long. With V trimmed by 7 bases and J by 1 base, 3 bases remained unmatched. CDR3 sequence: CASTIAGGTDTQYF. The CDR3 DNA reads TGTGCCAGCACCATAGCGGGGGGCACAGATACGCAGTATTTT.

The CDR3: CASSVVGGEGTDTQYF. The CDR3 nucleotides are TGTGCCAGCAGCGTAGTGGGGGGGGAAGGCACAGATACGCAGTATTTT. The chain carries TRBV9 and TRBJ2-3; 7 bases align to TRBD2. CDR1 is SGDLS and CDR2 is YYNGEE in the germline V gene. V was pared by 0 bases and J by 1 base, with 5 bases of the junction left unmatched. The CDR3 length is 16 residues.

This CDR3 is CASSLQSGNTGELFF. CDR3 nucleotide sequence: TGTGCCAGCAGCTTACAGTCTGGCAACACCGGGGAGCTGTTTTTT. The chain employs TRBV7-2 and TRBJ2-2; D is uncertain. The CDR3 loop spans 15 amino acids. The V and J ends lost 2 bases and 2 bases respectively, with 9 bases between them. Germline V gives CDR1 SGHTA, CDR2 FQGNSA. Supplemented by reference TRBV7-2 and TRBJ2-2, the full variable domain reads GAGVSQSPSNKVTEKGKDVELRCDPISGHTALYWYRQSLGQGLEFLIYFQGNSAPDKSGLPSDRFSAERTGGSVSTLTIQRTQQEDSAVYLCASSLQSGNTGELFFGEGSRLTVL.

The chain carries TRBV15 and TRBJ2-3; 11 bases align to TRBD2. In germline, CDR1 is LNHNV, CDR2 YYDKDF (reference sequence). The CDR3 has 17 amino acids. Trimming at V came to 2 bases and at J to 4 bases, leaving 8 bases not matched to a gene. The CDR3 DNA sequence: TGTGCCACCAGCAGATCGACTAGCGGGGTCGGCGCAGATACGCAGTATTTT. This sequence encodes CATSRSTSGVGADTQYF.

This clone was detected only once. V is TRBV7-9 and J is TRBJ2-4, with D perhaps matching TRBD1 or TRBD2 (5 bases each). Per the germline V gene, CDR1 is SEHNR and CDR2 is FQNEAQ (reference sequence). V was clipped by 8 bases and J by 6 bases, with 17 bases between them. The CDR3 runs 14 residues. The CDR3 spells CASANGDDLNIQYF. The DNA for the CDR3 is TGTGCCAGCGCAAATGGGGACGATTTAAACATTCAGTACTTC.

V and J are TRBV4-2 and TRBJ2-5; 11 bases line up with TRBD2. Germline assignment: CDR1 LGHNA and CDR2 YNFKEQ. The junction had 15 bases not matched to a gene; V was cut back by 4 bases and J by 5 bases. The CDR3 has 18 residues. The CDR3 loop is CASSPREGSGGAWETQYF. The DNA for the CDR3 is TGTGCCAGCAGCCCAAGGGAAGGTAGCGGGGGGGCTTGGGAGACCCAGTACTTC.

V usage is TRBV7-9 and J usage is TRBJ1-1; a weak D match, TRBD1 (5 bases). V was shortened by 2 bases and J by 5 bases, with 12 bases between the two germline ends. The CDR3 totals 14 residues. Germline V gene data show CDR1 as SEHNR and CDR2 as FQNEAQ (reference sequence). The CDR3 spells CASSLSLGGTEAFF. DNA of the CDR3: TGTGCCAGCAGCTTATCATTGGGGGGGACTGAAGCTTTCTTT.

V gene TRBV18 combines with J gene TRBJ1-1; maybe TRBD1 (5 bases). The CDR3 consists of 13 residues. Germline CDR1 KGHSH, CDR2 LQKENI. The germline V and J ends were trimmed by 5 bases and 6 bases, with 13 bases remaining between them. CDR3 DNA sequence: TGTGCCAGCTCATCGACAGTTTATTCTGAAGCTTTCTTT. Translation: CASSSTVYSEAFF.

This chain links TRBV7-2 with TRBJ2-5, with a possible D match to TRBD2 (6 bases). Trimming removed 4 bases at V and 0 bases at J, with 18 bases between. The CDR3 contains 17 residues. The V gene's germline CDR1 is SGHTA and CDR2 FQGNSA. The CDR3 DNA sequence: TGTGCCAGCAGCTCACGGCTCCGCGGGGTAAACCAAGAGACCCAGTACTTC. Residues: CASSSRLRGVNQETQYF.

The chain couples TRBV19 to TRBJ2-2; no definite D call. CDR1 LNHDA and CDR2 SQIVND come from the germline V gene (reference sequence). The CDR3 totals 12 residues. The DNA for the CDR3 is TGTTCGCTAGGGTTGGACACCGGGGAGCTGTTTTTT. Translation: CSLGLDTGELFF.

This clone was recorded only once. The rearrangement links TRBV6-5 to TRBJ2-5; the D gene is possibly TRBD2 (7 bases). Trimming shortened V by 2 bases and J by 4 bases, and 14 bases separated the two germline ends. This CDR3 has 15 residues. CDR1 is MNHEY, CDR2 SVGAGI, per germline. CDR3 sequence: CASSYRGGGGETQYF. CDR3 in DNA: TGTGCCAGCAGTTACCGAGGAGGGGGGGGAGAGACCCAGTACTTC.

The V call is TRBV2, the J call TRBJ2-1, with D unclear. Germline CDR1 is SNHLY and CDR2 is FYNNEI. V was clipped by 6 bases and J by 5 bases, with 5 bases between them. The CDR3 runs 11 residues. DNA of the CDR3: TGTGCCAGCAGGGAGAACAATGAGCAGTTCTTC. This sequence encodes CASRENNEQFF.

The chain carries TRBV15 and TRBJ1-2, with 7 positions matching TRBD1. This CDR3 is built from 15 residues. Germline V gives CDR1 LNHNV, CDR2 YYDKDF (reference sequence). V lost 3 bases, J lost 4 bases, and 8 bases stayed unmatched. The CDR3 nucleotides are TGTGCCACCAGCAGGAACGCAGGGGGGTTCTATGGCTACACCTTC. Amino acid sequence: CATSRNAGGFYGYTF.

This chain connects TRBV9 to TRBJ1-3; possibly TRBD1 for D (6 bases). Germline V gene lookup returns CDR1 SGDLS and CDR2 YYNGEE. Trimming shortened V by 4 bases and J by 6 bases, and 17 bases separated the two germline ends. The CDR3 sequence is 15 residues long. In DNA form, the CDR3 reads TGTGCCAGCAGCTCAAGGACAGCGGACGTAAACACCATATATTTT. The encoded protein is CASSSRTADVNTIYF.

This chain connects TRBV7-9 to TRBJ1-2, with TRBD1 as a possible D gene (5 bases). V lost 9 bases to trimming and J lost 6 bases, with 17 bases between them. This CDR3 region has 13 residues. CDR1 and CDR2 (germline): SEHNR, FQNEAQ (reference sequence). Written as DNA, the CDR3 is TGTGCCAGTGCTAGGGACGGACTGAATGGCTACACCTTC. As protein: CASARDGLNGYTF.

This clone was counted ten times or more. The chain is built from TRBV5-1 and TRBJ2-5; 9 nucleotides line up with TRBD1. The CDR3 has 16 residues. Per germline, CDR1 SGHRS and CDR2 YFSETQ. J lost 5 bases, V lost 4 bases, and 12 bases had no gene match. CDR3 sequence reads: CASSPLTGGGGETQYF. CDR3 bases: TGCGCCAGCAGCCCCTTAACAGGGGGCGGCGGGGAGACCCAGTACTTC.

This chain links TRBV7-2 with TRBJ1-1; 7 bases align to TRBD1. This CDR3 has 15 residues. The germline V gene encodes CDR1 SGHTA and CDR2 FQGNSA. Trimming at V came to 5 bases and at J to 3 bases, leaving 9 bases not matched to a gene. CDR3 DNA sequence: TGTGCCAGCAGCCTCCAAGGGGGCTGGGACACTGAAGCTTTCTTT. It specifies CASSLQGGWDTEAFF.

The chain recombines TRBV11-2 with TRBJ1-2; D call uncertain. V was cut by 5 bases and J by 4 bases, with 17 bases left in between. The germline V gene encodes CDR1 SGHAT and CDR2 FQNNGV. CDR3 length: 15 amino acids. The CDR3 nucleotides read TGTGCCAGCAGCGCTAGGACCGTCCCTGGCTATGGCTACACCTTC. It yields the protein CASSARTVPGYGYTF. The full variable domain, with the rest looked up from reference TRBV11-2 and TRBJ1-2, is EAGVAQSPRYKIIEKRQSVAFWCNPISGHATLYWYQQILGQGPKLLIQFQNNGVVDDSQLPKDRFSAERLKGVDSTLKIQPAKLEDSAVYLCASSARTVPGYGYTFGSGTRLTVV.

The V and J genes are TRBV4-1 and TRBJ2-3; 7 bases align to TRBD2. V dropped 4 bases and J dropped 4; count of bases not matched to a gene: 5. This CDR3 has 14 residues. Germline V gives CDR1 MGHRA, CDR2 YSYEKL. The CDR3 bases are TGCGCCAGCAGCCCCAGCGGGGTTGCAGATACGCAGTATTTT. The encoded protein is CASSPSGVADTQYF.

This chain links TRBV7-2 with TRBJ2-2; D remains unclear. CDR3 length: 14 residues. Trimming stripped 3 bases from V and 4 bases from J, with 9 bases between. Germline assignment: CDR1 SGHTA and CDR2 FQGNSA. CDR3 sequence: CASSLQVSTGELFF. The CDR3 DNA follows: TGTGCCAGCAGCTTGCAGGTCTCCACCGGGGAGCTGTTTTTT.

This clone was seen more than once but under ten times. V gene TRBV10-1 combines with J gene TRBJ1-1; D not resolved. The CDR3 is 12 amino acids. V was pared by 3 bases and J by 4 bases, with 6 bases between. Germline V lookup: CDR1 WNHNN, CDR2 SYGVQD (reference sequence). The CDR3 sequence is CASSDDSTEAFF. The CDR3 nucleotides read TGCGCCAGCAGTGATGATTCCACTGAAGCTTTCTTT.

The chain links TRBV6-6 to TRBJ2-1; D unresolved. There are 14 residues in the CDR3. The V and J ends lost 6 bases and 0 bases respectively, with 9 bases between them. The germline gives CDR1 MNHNY, CDR2 SVGAGI (reference sequence). The CDR3 DNA reads TGTGCCAGCAGAATCCGGAGCTCCTACAATGAGCAGTTCTTC. Translated: CASRIRSSYNEQFF.